This T cell receptor (beta chain) was found in a study of blood T cells in healthy people across ages. Study-wide results and limits: Both higher diversity and more naive CD4+ cells marked long-lived donors when set against aged donors.

Sample-barcoded 5' priming and a J-beta primer mix drove a second PCR of about 7 to 12 cycles. TCRdb processed the 5' RACE reads anew with MiXCR; each CDR3 protein has one entry. The sample yields fewer than 700,000 distinct CDR3 sequences, around 48% seen once. This clonotype was picked up a small number of times. The target antigen is unknown. This CDR3 region has 15 residues. Germline CDR1 and CDR2: SGHTA and FQGNSA. Every donor provided around 9.5 milliliters of peripheral blood. Source material: blood. The TCR originated in a man aged 80 or over in good health. This chain joins TRBV7-2 and TRBJ2-1, with 9 bases matching TRBD2. The DNA end is a closer match to TRBJ2-7, so the J assignment may be wrong. CDR3 in amino acids: CASSLSGSSYNEQYF. CDR3 nucleotide sequence: TGTGCCAGCAGCCTTAGCGGGAGCTCCTACAATGAGCAGTACTTC.